These T cell receptor beta chains were read from a single sample in a study of T-cell memory formation after mild COVID-19. TCRdb recomputed calls from the 5' RACE reads with MiXCR, one row per CDR3 protein. The table records fewer than 650,000 distinct CDR3 sequences, approximately 15% of them present only once. The sequenced sample was PBMCs or a T cell subset sorted from them (not recorded which). These receptors all come from an adult woman who had mild COVID-19 (a few samples of this study predate the infection). Cell type and time point are not known. Each CDR3 is given with its conserved first and last residue. The D gene is left open where the match is weak. Expanded clones get a size class; other rows say once, few or many, or leave the size out.

>NA|TRBJ1-1|NA|TRBV5-1|14
CSSTVGRGFAEAFF
TGCTCCAGCACCGTGGGGAGGGGTTTCGCTGAAGCTTTCTTT
>NA|TRBJ2-1|TRBD2|TRBV15|15
CATSFSGSSYNEQFF
TGTGCCACCAGCTTTAGCGGGAGTTCCTACAATGAGCAGTTCTTC
>NA|TRBJ2-1|NA|TRBV19|14
CASGYNDFDNEQFF
TGTGCCAGTGGCTATAACGATTTTGACAATGAGCAGTTCTTC
>few|TRBJ2-1|NA|TRBV7-3|16
CASSEQWGVSYNEQFF
TGTGCCAGCAGTGAGCAGTGGGGGGTGTCCTACAATGAGCAGTTCTTC
>NA|TRBJ2-3|NA|TRBV6-5|15
CASSPTYHTTDTQYF
TGTGCCAGCAGCCCGACATACCATACCACAGATACGCAGTATTTT
>few|TRBJ1-2|NA|TRBV7-9|15
CASSSHRMAKDGYTF
TGTGCCAGCAGCTCCCACCGGATGGCGAAGGATGGCTACACCTTC
>NA|TRBJ2-3|NA|TRBV20-1|11
CSPTGTDTQYF
TGCAGTCCTACAGGGACAGATACGCAGTATTTT
>NA|TRBJ2-2|NA|TRBV24-1|14
CATSDSLMGGELFF
TGTGCCACCAGTGACTCGCTTATGGGCGGGGAGCTGTTTTTT
>NA|TRBJ1-2|TRBD1|TRBV20-1|13
CSASSRGDRGYTF
TGCAGTGCTAGTTCCAGGGGGGATCGGGGCTACACCTTC
>few|TRBJ2-5|TRBD1|TRBV7-8|17
CASMDLVRGLPKETQYF
TGTGCCAGCATGGACCTTGTCAGGGGGTTGCCTAAAGAGACCCAGTACTTC
>few|TRBJ1-1|NA|TRBV12-3/TRBV12-4|14
CASSFNGRNTEAFF
TGTGCCAGCAGTTTTAACGGTCGGAACACTGAAGCTTTCTTT
>few|TRBJ2-7|NA|TRBV4-1|14
CASSQGAPLGEQYF
TGCGCCAGCAGCCAAGGGGCCCCTCTAGGAGAGCAGTACTTC
>NA|TRBJ2-1|NA|TRBV24-1|14
CATSAYRDLNEQFF
TGTGCCACCAGTGCATACAGGGATCTCAATGAGCAGTTCTTC
>few|TRBJ2-7|NA|TRBV24-1|14
CATSDPRDLSEQYF
TGTGCCACCAGTGATCCAAGGGATTTGTCCGAGCAGTACTTC
>NA|TRBJ1-6|NA|TRBV20-1|18
CSAVQNREYRLRNSPLHF
TGCAGTGCTGTTCAAAACAGGGAATACCGGCTAAGGAATTCACCCCTCCACTTT
>few|TRBJ2-6|TRBD1|TRBV4-2|17
CASSQQTGGGGANVLTF
TGTGCCAGCAGCCAACAGACAGGGGGCGGGGGGGCCAACGTCCTGACTTTC
>few|TRBJ2-2|TRBD1|TRBV7-2|16
CASSPFNRGLTGELFF
TGTGCCAGCAGCCCCTTTAACAGGGGCCTCACCGGGGAGCTGTTTTTT
>few|TRBJ1-6|NA|TRBV3-1|15
CASSPPAASYSPLHF
TGTGCCAGCAGCCCCCCCGCAGCTTCCTATTCACCCCTCCACTTT
>few|TRBJ1-1|NA|TRBV2|13
CASKSGVNTEAFF
TGTGCCAGCAAGTCAGGGGTGAACACTGAAGCTTTCTTT
>NA|TRBJ2-4|NA|TRBV7-2|16
CASSLVAGPAKNIQYF
TGTGCCAGCAGCTTAGTAGCAGGCCCAGCCAAAAACATTCAGTACTTC
>NA|TRBJ2-2|NA|TRBV5-1|14
CASSWADNTGELFF
TGCGCCAGCAGTTGGGCAGATAACACCGGGGAGCTGTTTTTT
>NA|TRBJ2-7|NA|TRBV7-9|14
CASSRGGQSYEQYF
TGTGCCAGCAGCCGAGGGGGACAATCCTACGAGCAGTACTTC
>many|TRBJ2-5|NA|TRBV2|13
CASSVAISETQYF
TGTGCCAGCAGTGTCGCCATTTCCGAGACCCAGTACTTC
>few|TRBJ1-6|NA|TRBV2|12
CASRQYNSPLHF
TGTGCCAGCAGGCAGTATAATTCACCCCTCCACTTT
>few|TRBJ1-1|TRBD1|TRBV6-1|14
CASSGDRLNTEAFF
TGTGCCAGCAGTGGGGACAGGCTTAACACTGAAGCTTTCTTT
>few|TRBJ2-2|NA|TRBV7-2|14
CASVRTANTGELFF
TGTGCCAGCGTCAGGACAGCGAACACCGGGGAGCTGTTTTTT
>many|TRBJ2-3|NA|TRBV29-1|13
CSVDLQYTDTQYF
TGCAGCGTTGACCTCCAGTACACAGATACGCAGTATTTT
>NA|TRBJ2-7|NA|TRBV5-6|14
CASSHPSPPYEQYF
TGTGCCAGCAGCCACCCATCCCCCCCCTACGAGCAGTACTTC
>NA|TRBJ1-1|NA|TRBV14|14
CASSQVPGATEAFF
TGTGCCAGCAGCCAAGTCCCAGGGGCCACTGAAGCTTTCTTT
>NA|TRBJ2-4|TRBD1|TRBV11-3|16
CASSSTGLLPKNIQYF
TGTGCCAGCAGCTCGACAGGGTTACTACCCAAAAACATTCAGTACTTC
>NA|TRBJ1-1|TRBD1|TRBV5-1|15
CASRSGTGTFGEAFF
TGCGCCAGCAGGTCCGGGACAGGGACTTTCGGTGAAGCTTTCTTT
>NA|TRBJ2-3|TRBD2|TRBV24-1|19
CATSDPGTSGGIRTDTQYF
TGTGCCACCAGTGACCCGGGGACTAGCGGGGGGATCCGCACAGATACGCAGTATTTT
>NA|TRBJ1-4|TRBD1|TRBV19|15
CASSPRDSLNEKLFF
TGTGCCAGTAGTCCCCGGGACAGCTTAAATGAAAAACTGTTTTTT
>NA|TRBJ1-5|NA|TRBV20-1|13
CSAGTQRNQPQHF
TGCAGTGCGGGAACACAGCGAAATCAGCCCCAGCATTTT
>few|TRBJ2-1|NA|TRBV6-2/TRBV6-3|15
CASRLGSSSYNEQFF
TGTGCCAGCCGTTTAGGCAGTAGCTCCTACAATGAGCAGTTCTTC
>once|TRBJ1-2|NA|TRBV7-2|13
CASSLRRYYGYTF
TGTGCCAGCAGCTTAAGGAGGTACTATGGCTACACCTTC
>few|TRBJ2-3|NA|TRBV7-6|15
CASSFETSIADTQYF
TGTGCCAGCAGCTTCGAGACTAGTATTGCAGATACGCAGTATTTT
>NA|TRBJ1-1|TRBD1|TRBV3-1|16
CDSSPQGRIRATEAFF
TGTGACAGCAGCCCACAGGGGCGGATTCGGGCCACTGAAGCTTTCTTT
>many|TRBJ2-3|TRBD2|TRBV5-5|16
CASSVSSGGHGDTQYF
TGTGCCAGCAGCGTGTCTAGCGGGGGGCATGGAGATACGCAGTATTTT
>NA|TRBJ1-1|NA|TRBV6-2/TRBV6-3|17
CASSPPSWSAMNTEAFF
TGTGCCAGCAGCCCACCCTCTTGGTCAGCAATGAACACTGAAGCTTTCTTT
>few|TRBJ2-3|TRBD1|TRBV6-5|16
CASRSDRVGRTDTQYF
TGTGCCAGCAGGTCGGACAGGGTGGGGCGCACAGATACGCAGTATTTT
>NA|TRBJ2-3|TRBD2|TRBV12-3/TRBV12-4|15
CASSSGTSVPDTQYF
TGTGCCAGCAGTTCCGGGACTAGCGTGCCAGATACGCAGTATTTT
>few|TRBJ2-5|NA|TRBV18|12
CASRTRGETQYF
TGTGCCAGCCGCACTAGGGGGGAGACCCAGTACTTC
>many|TRBJ2-1|TRBD2|TRBV6-2/TRBV6-3|15
CASSSGLAGLTEQFF
TGTGCCAGCAGTTCCGGACTAGCGGGTCTAACTGAGCAGTTCTTC
>NA|TRBJ2-5|TRBD1|TRBV5-1|15
CASSLGDRGAETQYF
TGCGCCAGCAGCTTGGGAGACAGGGGTGCAGAGACCCAGTACTTC
>NA|TRBJ2-7|TRBD1|TRBV10-3|17
CAISAIALDRVDYEQYF
TGTGCCATCAGTGCCATAGCCCTGGACAGGGTAGACTACGAGCAGTACTTC
>once|TRBJ2-1|TRBD2|TRBV30|15
CAWSPSGGLYNEQFF
TGTGCCTGGAGTCCTAGCGGTGGGCTTTACAATGAGCAGTTCTTC